These 27 T cell receptor beta chains share one sample of origin, sequenced in a study of control samples from healthy donors and cancer patients (dated by TCRdb to the early 2020s). The protocol used for the library was the immunoSEQ multiplex PCR assay. TCRdb mirrors the immuneACCESS table, restricted to in-frame sequences. Some clones are absent from its copies; in checked studies, under half trace to an unresolved V gene, and the reason for the others is unknown. For this sample there are fewer than 200,000 clones; nearly 90% appear just once. 1.1% to 1.5% of the sample goes to the ten largest clones. The sample taken for sequencing was blood. The receptors were sampled from a woman in her 50s in good health.

This clone was observed many times. The V and J genes are TRBV6-1 and TRBJ1-5; unclear D gene. This CDR3 region has 14 residues. V shed 0 bases and J shed 4 bases, with 7 bases lying between them. The germline gives CDR1 MNHNS, CDR2 SASEGT. CDR3 coding DNA: TGTGCCAGCAGTGAAGCGGGAGGGAATCAGCCCCAGCATTTT. It translates to CASSEAGGNQPQHF.

The CDR3 DNA sequence: TGTGCCAGCAGACAAATGGCCAGGGATAATTCACCCCTCCACTTT. It specifies CASRQMARDNSPLHF. The chain employs TRBV2 and TRBJ1-6, with D tentatively TRBD1 (5 bases). This CDR3 spans 15 amino acids. CDR1 is SNHLY, CDR2 FYNNEI, per germline. V dropped 6 bases and J dropped 5 bases, with 14 bases sitting between them.

The J gene is TRBJ2-5, the V gene TRBV6-1, with D possibly being TRBD1 (5 bases). This CDR3 is 15 amino acids long. Trimming left V 1 base short and J 5 bases short, with 14 bases between. Germline V lookup: CDR1 MNHNS, CDR2 SASEGT. The CDR3 sequence: CASSEVNRPRETQYF. Here the CDR3 DNA reads TGTGCCAGCAGTGAAGTCAACAGGCCCCGGGAGACCCAGTACTTC.

The gene calls are TRBV6-2 or TRBV6-3 and TRBJ2-5, with D possibly TRBD1 on 5 matching bases. CDR1 MNHEY and CDR2 SVGEGT come from the germline V gene. The CDR3 runs to 16 residues. V lost 5 bases, J lost 5 bases, and 21 bases lay in between. The DNA of the CDR3 is TGTGCCAGCAGTGGACGCGCTGGGCAGGGTTATGAGACCCAGTACTTC. Translating gives CASSGRAGQGYETQYF.

This clone was seen only once. V gene TRBV18 combines with J gene TRBJ1-2; TRBD1 agrees at 9 bases. The length of the CDR3 is 14 residues. From germline, CDR1 is KGHSH and CDR2 LQKENI. The trim removed 5 bases at V and 5 bases at J, leaving 6 bases unmatched. The CDR3 reads CASSGQGLGYGYTF. As DNA, the CDR3 is TGTGCCAGCTCAGGACAGGGGCTGGGGTATGGCTACACCTTC.

The chain recombines TRBV5-4 with TRBJ2-7; D unclear. V lost 0 bases and J 5 bases, leaving 12 bases between the germline ends. This CDR3 region has 14 residues. Germline CDR1 SGHNT, CDR2 YYREEE (reference sequence). CDR3 region: CASSLGRSENEQYF. The CDR3 bases are TGTGCCAGCAGCTTGGGTCGTTCCGAGAACGAGCAGTACTTC.

The chain joins TRBV28 to TRBJ2-3; maybe TRBD1 (7 bases). The CDR3 has 17 residues. V was trimmed by 8 bases and J by 1 base, leaving 22 bases between them. CDR1 and CDR2 (germline): MDHEN, SYDVKM. The CDR3 DNA sequence: TGTGCCAGCTTTGGCCCCCCCGGAGGGGGCGGCACAGATACGCAGTATTTT. This gives the protein CASFGPPGGGGTDTQYF.

V and J are TRBV6-5 and TRBJ2-1; no clear D. This CDR3 region has 12 residues. Looked up from germline, CDR1 is MNHEY and CDR2 is SVGAGI. The V end lost 2 bases, the J end lost 7 bases, and 6 bases lay between the germline ends. CDR3 in DNA: TGTGCCAGCAGTTACGCAGAAAATGAGCAGTTCTTC. This translates into CASSYAENEQFF.

This clone occurred a few times. The V call is TRBV7-2, the J call TRBJ2-1, with unresolved D. Germline V lookup: CDR1 SGHTA, CDR2 FQGNSA. V was clipped by 6 bases and J by 6 bases, with 24 bases between them. CDR3 length: 17 amino acids. Here the CDR3 DNA reads TGTGCCAGCAGTTTATACGGCCCCAATACCCCCCGCAATGAGCAGTTCTTC. It yields the protein CASSLYGPNTPRNEQFF.

The gene calls are TRBV24-1 and TRBJ2-5; D perhaps matches TRBD1 (6 bases). In germline, CDR1 is KGHDR, CDR2 SFDVKD. This CDR3 comprises 16 residues. Trimming stripped 7 bases from V and 2 bases from J, with 19 bases between. The CDR3 reads CATRSSGRGEQETQYF. The DNA for the CDR3 is TGTGCCACCAGGAGCTCGGGCAGGGGAGAACAAGAGACCCAGTACTTC.

The chain joins TRBV28 to TRBJ2-2, with 8 bases matching TRBD1. Germline values: CDR1 MDHEN, CDR2 SYDVKM. This CDR3 spans 17 amino acids. The trim removed 7 bases at V and 4 bases at J, leaving 14 bases unmatched. CDR3 region: CASTLFPDRGGTGELFF. The CDR3 DNA sequence: TGTGCCAGCACCCTTTTCCCCGACAGGGGCGGCACCGGGGAGCTGTTTTTT.

This chain joins TRBV4-3 and TRBJ1-5; TRBD1 matches at 7 bases. The CDR3 loop spans 17 amino acids. Unmatched junction bases numbered 13, after V lost 1 base and J lost 7 bases. Germline CDR1 LGHNA, CDR2 YSLEER. CDR3 DNA sequence: TGCGCCAGCAGCCAAGTTATAAGGGGGCCCCATTACCAGCCCCAGCATTTT. Its translation is CASSQVIRGPHYQPQHF.

V gene TRBV29-1 combines with J gene TRBJ2-5; D is possibly TRBD1 (5 bases). Looked up from germline, CDR1 is SQVTM and CDR2 is ANQGSEA. This CDR3 has 13 residues. V was shortened by 2 bases and J by 3 bases, with 10 bases between the two germline ends. CDR3 DNA sequence: TGCAGCGTTGAAAGGACACCTGAAGAGACCCAGTACTTC. Encoded protein: CSVERTPEETQYF. Using reference TRBV29-1 and TRBJ2-5 for the parts outside the CDR3, the full variable domain is SAVISQKPSRDICQRGTSLTIQCQVDSQVTMMFWYRQQPGQSLTLIATANQGSEATYESGFVIDKFPISRPNLTFSTLTVSNMSPEDSSIYLCSVERTPEETQYFGPGTRLLVL.

The chain recombines TRBV18 with TRBJ1-1; a possible D gene is TRBD1 (6 bases). The CDR3 runs to 14 residues. The V end lost 6 bases, the J end lost 1 base, and 12 bases lay between the germline ends. Germline assignment: CDR1 KGHSH and CDR2 LQKENI. The CDR3 DNA reads TGTGCCAGCTCTCTAGCGACAGGGAACACTGAAGCTTTCTTT. Residues: CASSLATGNTEAFF.

There are a few counts of this clone. The J gene is TRBJ1-4, the V gene TRBV4-1, with 8 bases lining up with TRBD1. Germline CDR1 is MGHRA and CDR2 is YSYEKL. V gave up 4 bases and J gave up 4 bases; unmatched junction bases: 17. The length of the CDR3 is 19 residues. In DNA, the CDR3 is TGCGCCAGCAGCCCCTCATTTCCCAACCGGGACAGGTATAATGAAAAACTGTTTTTT. Translating gives CASSPSFPNRDRYNEKLFF.

This chain connects TRBV5-1 to TRBJ2-7, with TRBD2 as a possible D gene (6 bases). This CDR3 is 14 amino acids long. V was trimmed by 4 bases and J by 2 bases, leaving 13 bases between them. Germline CDR1 and CDR2: SGHRS and YFSETQ. The CDR3 sequence is CASSPDGGAYEQYF. DNA for the CDR3: TGCGCCAGCAGCCCCGACGGGGGTGCCTACGAGCAGTACTTC.

The chain couples TRBV9 to TRBJ1-4, with a weak D call TRBD1 (6 bases). This CDR3 has 18 residues. The germline V gene has CDR1 SGDLS and CDR2 YYNGEE. The germline V and J ends were trimmed by 3 bases and 7 bases, with 25 bases remaining between them. CDR3 in amino acids: CASSGRGRGGLDGEKLFF. As DNA, the CDR3 is TGTGCCAGCAGCGGAAGGGGCAGGGGAGGATTGGATGGTGAAAAACTGTTTTTT. The full variable domain, its missing parts supplied by reference TRBV9 and TRBJ1-4, is DSGVTQTPKHLITATGQRVTLRCSPRSGDLSVYWYQQSLDQGLQFLIQYYNGEERAKGNILERFSAQQFPDLHSELNLSSLELGDSALYFCASSGRGRGGLDGEKLFFGSGTQLSVL.

V is TRBV6-5 and J is TRBJ1-5, with a tentative D call TRBD1 (6 bases). Trimming stripped 10 bases from V and 7 bases from J, with 23 bases between. The CDR3 totals 15 residues. CDR1 and CDR2 (germline): MNHEY, SVGAGI. CDR3 nucleotide sequence: TGTGCCACCAAATCGACTCTGGGGGCACAGCAGCCCCAGCATTTT. Translation gives CATKSTLGAQQPQHF.

The V and J genes are TRBV15 and TRBJ2-7; D is ambiguous. This CDR3 has 20 residues. Germline loops: CDR1 LNHNV, CDR2 YYDKDF (reference sequence). V lost 2 bases and J lost 2, with 28 bases in between. This CDR3 reads CATSRLEPQGLLGSTYEQYF. For the CDR3, the DNA is TGTGCCACCAGCAGACTCGAACCCCAAGGGCTTTTGGGTTCCACCTACGAGCAGTACTTC.

The CDR3 DNA reads TGTGCCAGCAGCGTAGGCGAATCGGCCCTAGGGAATGAAAAACTGTTTTTT. Translating it yields CASSVGESALGNEKLFF. The rearrangement joins TRBV9 to TRBJ1-4; D ambiguous. The length of the CDR3 is 17 residues. V gave up 0 bases and J gave up 5 bases, with 17 bases separating them. Germline assignment: CDR1 SGDLS and CDR2 YYNGEE. Full variable domain (rest looked up from reference TRBV9 and TRBJ1-4): DSGVTQTPKHLITATGQRVTLRCSPRSGDLSVYWYQQSLDQGLQFLIQYYNGEERAKGNILERFSAQQFPDLHSELNLSSLELGDSALYFCASSVGESALGNEKLFFGSGTQLSVL.

The chain combines TRBV14 with TRBJ2-7; D remains unclear. The CDR3 runs to 13 residues. Germline V lookup: CDR1 SGHDN, CDR2 FVKESK. Trimming removed 1 base at V and 6 bases at J, with 10 bases between. CDR3 region: CASSQVGSSEQYF. CDR3 DNA sequence: TGTGCCAGCAGCCAAGTTGGCTCTTCCGAGCAGTACTTC. The entire variable domain, with the rest obtained from reference TRBV14 and TRBJ2-7, is as follows: EAGVTQFPSHSVIEKGQTVTLRCDPISGHDNLYWYRRVMGKEIKFLLHFVKESKQDESGMPNNRFLAERTGGTYSTLKVQPAELEDSGVYFCASSQVGSSEQYFGPGTRLTVT.

The chain carries TRBV7-9 and TRBJ2-1, with TRBD2 matching 12 bases. After removal of 1 base from V and 9 bases from J, the junction contained 4 bases not matched to a gene. The CDR3 is 15 residues long. The V gene's germline CDR1 is SEHNR and CDR2 FQNEAQ (reference sequence). The CDR3 bases are TGTGCCAGCAGCTTAGAACTAGCGGGGGGCGGTGAGCAGTTCTTC. It translates to CASSLELAGGGEQFF.

The rearrangement links TRBV27 to TRBJ1-3; TRBD1 matches at 7 bases. V lost 6 bases, J lost 0 bases, and 5 bases stayed unmatched. CDR3 length: 15 residues. Per the germline V gene, CDR1 is MNHEY and CDR2 is SMNVEV (reference sequence). The CDR3 DNA is TGTGCCAGCAGGCTGGACAGGAGCTCTGGAAACACCATATATTTT. Amino acids: CASRLDRSSGNTIYF.

The rearrangement links TRBV7-3 to TRBJ2-5, with D perhaps matching TRBD2 (7 bases). Germline V gene lookup returns CDR1 SGHTA and CDR2 FQGTGA. V gave up 2 bases and J gave up 4 bases, with 14 bases separating them. The CDR3 totals 15 residues. This CDR3 reads CASSLVGGPGETQYF. Here the CDR3 DNA reads TGTGCCAGCAGCTTAGTGGGGGGGCCGGGAGAGACCCAGTACTTC. Looking up the rest from reference TRBV7-3 and TRBJ2-5 gives the full variable domain: GAGVSQTPSNKVTEKGKYVELRCDPISGHTALYWYRQSLGQGPEFLIYFQGTGAADDSGLPNDRFFAVRPEGSVSTLKIQRTERGDSAVYLCASSLVGGPGETQYFGPGTRLLVL.

The V and J genes are TRBV19 and TRBJ1-1; 7 bases match TRBD1. CDR1 is LNHDA and CDR2 is SQIVND in the germline V gene (reference sequence). There are 14 residues in the CDR3. Trimming took 5 bases from V and 8 from J; bases not matched to a gene: 11. CDR3 region: CASSASRGRMEAFF. Here the CDR3 DNA reads TGTGCCAGTAGTGCCAGCAGGGGGAGGATGGAAGCTTTCTTT. Supplemented by reference TRBV19 and TRBJ1-1, the full variable domain reads DGGITQSPKYLFRKEGQNVTLSCEQNLNHDAMYWYRQDPGQGLRLIYYSQIVNDFQKGDIAEGYSVSREKKESFPLTVTSAQKNPTAFYLCASSASRGRMEAFFGQGTRLTVV.

The V gene is TRBV25-1, the J gene TRBJ1-1, with D possibly TRBD1 on 5 matching bases. Germline loops: CDR1 MGHDK, CDR2 SYGVNS. There are 13 residues in the CDR3. The V and J ends lost 7 bases and 7 bases respectively, with 16 bases between them. The CDR3 region has the DNA TGTGCCAGCACCTCGGACACAAAACTTGAAGCTTTCTTT. Its protein is CASTSDTKLEAFF.

This chain links TRBV3-1 (or the pseudogene TRBV3-2) with TRBJ1-3; D gene unclear. Germline V gives CDR1 LGHDT, CDR2 YNNKEL (reference sequence). The CDR3 spans 15 residues. Trimming cost V 7 bases and J 4 bases, with 17 bases left between them. The chain's CDR3 is CASNTGAASGNTIYF. In nucleotides, the CDR3 is TGTGCCAGCAACACGGGCGCAGCGTCCGGAAACACCATATATTTT.